This T cell receptor beta chain appears in the sequencing data of a study of T cell repertoires in cytomegalovirus infection (dated by TCRdb to about 2019). About the full investigation: Recently identified HLA-C-restricted CMV epitopes, whose presentation resists viral immunomodulation, were targeted by peptide stimulations together with well-studied HLA-B-restricted epitopes. The HLA type of each donor mattered for the analysis, because public TCR beta signatures pointed to carriage of CMV infection along with the matching HLA type.

Taken from the germline V gene, the CDR1 and CDR2 loops are SGHRS and YFSETQ. Taken from cysteine to phenylalanine, the CDR3 has 15 residues. The sequence is cut down to CDR3 DNA, 45 bases in frame from base 1. The V end loses 0 bases and the J end loses 3 bases, and a stretch of 10 bases separates them. The treatment or condition tag for this specimen amounts to: in vitro stimulation with specific CMV peptide epitopes to enrich CMV-specific T cells. Concerning this clonotype: Its antigen remains unidentified. The input lacks base qualities; no much larger clone sits a single base away.

What the work shows at the level of the full study, not this receptor alone: The ex vivo response was dominated by HLA-C-restricted CMV-specific TCR beta clonotypes, and the single most frequent clonotype in two of eight donors was supplied by these HLA-C-restricted clonotypes. In both this cohort and an independent roughly 330-donor cohort, the cumulative frequency of public TCR beta family members distinguished carriers of CMV infection plus the relevant HLA type.

The listed sequencing device is Illumina HiSeq 1500. TCRdb cleaned the public reads at Q25 with fastp, built clones with MiXCR and kept in-frame beta chains. CDR3 protein sequences are deduplicated, and each keeps its most common genes and DNA. The sample yields approximately 65,000 distinct CDR3 sequences; around 21% were counted once. Together, the top ten hold 65% to 75% of the sample. The sequenced sample was CD8+ T cells from cultured PBMCs, obtained from culture after CMV antigen stimulation. The chain uses TRBV5-1 and TRBJ2-1, with an unclear D gene assignment. The clonotype originates from a human donor in good health (CMV status not recorded). Some clones in this sample may be carry-over from other donors' samples. CDR3 region: CASSLGGSIYNEQFF. The nucleotide sequence is TGCGCCAGCAGCTTGGGAGGTTCGATCTACAATGAGCAGTTCTTC.